The next 30 T cell receptor beta chains were all read from a single sample in a study of cytomegalovirus exposure and HLA in healthy donors. The PCR ran on 60 Vbeta and 13 Jbeta primers. Clones were sequenced by immunoSEQ multiplex PCR, and TCRdb holds only the in-frame ones, with some missing. This repertoire shows 25,000 or so clones, 60% to 80% found once; its top ten account for 4% to 5.5%. Sequencing used PBMCs. These receptors were obtained from a male donor in good health and CMV-seronegative.

This chain uses TRBV9 with TRBJ1-2; D is possibly TRBD1 (5 bases). The CDR3 has 16 amino acids. CDR1 and CDR2 from the germline V gene are SGDLS and YYNGEE. Trimming cost V 2 bases and J 2 bases, with 16 bases left between them. The CDR3 DNA reads TGTGCCAGCAGCGTCGGCGGGACGGCCAACAACTATGGCTACACCTTC. The encoded protein is CASSVGGTANNYGYTF.

This clone was seen more than once but under ten times. The chain combines TRBV4-1 with TRBJ2-7, with 16 bases matching TRBD2. Germline CDR1 reads MGHRA; CDR2 reads YSYEKL. CDR3 length equals 15 residues. V lost 0 bases, J lost 13 bases, and 6 bases stayed unmatched. The CDR3 nucleotides are TGCGCCAGCAGCCAAGAAGGGACTAGCGGGAGGGATAAATACTTC. Protein: CASSQEGTSGRDKYF.

This clone was observed once. The V call is TRBV7-9, the J call TRBJ1-5; D remains ambiguous. CDR3 length equals 13 residues. The germline V gene has CDR1 SEHNR and CDR2 FQNEAQ (reference sequence). Trimming removed 1 base at V and 7 bases at J, with 8 bases between. The CDR3 DNA reads as TGTGCCAGCAGCTTAGGAGGGTCCCAGCCCCAGCATTTT. Amino acids: CASSLGGSQPQHF.

This clone was recorded only once. V usage is TRBV28 and J usage is TRBJ1-1; D remains unclear. CDR3 size: 14 residues. Trimming shortened V by 7 bases and J by 5 bases, and 17 bases separated the two germline ends. Looked up from germline, CDR1 is MDHEN and CDR2 is SYDVKM. This CDR3 reads CASTPARGLTEAFF. Written as DNA, the CDR3 is TGTGCCAGCACTCCGGCCCGGGGATTAACTGAAGCTTTCTTT. Together with reference TRBV28 and TRBJ1-1, the CDR3 gives the full variable domain: DVKVTQSSRYLVKRTGEKVFLECVQDMDHENMFWYRQDPGLGLRLIYFSYDVKMKEKGDIPEGYSVSREKKERFSLILESASTNQTSMYLCASTPARGLTEAFFGQGTRLTVV.

This clone came up once. The chain is built from TRBV4-2 and TRBJ2-7, with TRBD1 matching 8 bases. V shed 1 base, J shed 0 bases, and the junction held 8 bases outside the gene matches. The CDR3 consists of 17 residues. The germline CDR1 and CDR2 sequences are LGHNA and YNFKEQ. The CDR3 is CASSQADRDPTSYEQYF. The CDR3 DNA reads as TGTGCCAGCAGCCAAGCGGACAGGGACCCCACCTCCTACGAGCAGTACTTC.

This chain uses TRBV27 with TRBJ1-1; D gene ambiguous. Germline CDR1 MNHEY, CDR2 SMNVEV (reference sequence). V lost 5 bases and J lost 8, with 12 bases in between. This CDR3 spans 12 amino acids. The CDR3 reads CASSGTGSEAFF. CDR3 DNA sequence: TGTGCCAGCAGTGGAACGGGTTCCGAAGCTTTCTTT.

V usage is TRBV5-6 and J usage is TRBJ2-4; D gene ambiguous. Trimming took 4 bases from V and 0 from J, leaving 11 bases between them. Germline V lookup: CDR1 SGHDT, CDR2 YYEEEE. This CDR3 is 15 amino acids long. CDR3 nucleotide sequence: TGTGCCAGCAGCACTGCTGGGCTAGCCAAAAACATTCAGTACTTC. Its protein product is CASSTAGLAKNIQYF.

This clone occurred once. The chain joins TRBV11-2 to TRBJ1-1; 8 positions agree with TRBD1. V was clipped by 1 base and J by 7 bases; unmatched bases: 11. CDR3 size: 16 residues. Germline loops: CDR1 SGHAT, CDR2 FQNNGV. The CDR3 here is CASSLAGYRGYNEAFF. The CDR3 bases are TGTGCCAGCAGCTTAGCGGGTTACAGGGGGTATAATGAAGCTTTCTTT.

The chain combines TRBV2 with TRBJ1-2, with D tentatively TRBD1 (5 bases). V was clipped by 1 base and J by 5 bases, with 14 bases between them. This CDR3 region has 15 residues. Looked up from germline, CDR1 is SNHLY and CDR2 is FYNNEI. Here the CDR3 reads CASSEGQGGPYGYTF. The CDR3 DNA follows: TGTGCCAGCAGTGAAGGTCAGGGCGGACCTTATGGCTACACCTTC.

The CDR3 spells CASSPGIGGQPQHF. In nucleotides, the CDR3 is TGTGCCAGCAGCCCAGGCATCGGAGGTCAGCCCCAGCATTTT. The chain has TRBV7-2 and TRBJ1-5; no definite D call. Germline V gene sequence: CDR1 SGHTA, CDR2 FQGNSA. This CDR3 is built from 14 residues. V was pared by 5 bases and J by 6 bases, with 14 bases between. Using reference TRBV7-2 and TRBJ1-5 for the parts outside the CDR3, the full variable domain is GAGVSQSPSNKVTEKGKDVELRCDPISGHTALYWYRQSLGQGLEFLIYFQGNSAPDKSGLPSDRFSAERTGGSVSTLTIQRTQQEDSAVYLCASSPGIGGQPQHFGDGTRLSIL.

The chain recombines TRBV15 with TRBJ2-7, with 10 bases aligning to TRBD1. CDR1 and CDR2 (germline): LNHNV, YYDKDF (reference sequence). The CDR3 loop spans 15 amino acids. J lost 0 bases, V lost 3 bases, and 2 bases had no gene match. DNA for the CDR3: TGTGCCACCAGCAGGGACAGGGGGACCTCCTACGAGCAGTACTTC. Amino acid sequence: CATSRDRGTSYEQYF.

The rearrangement links TRBV4-3 to TRBJ2-3, with 7 bases that match TRBD2. Germline V gene sequence: CDR1 LGHNA, CDR2 YSLEER. The CDR3 runs 16 residues. Trimming took 4 bases from V and 6 from J; bases not matched to a gene: 13. CDR3: CASSRGSSGGVDTQYF. Written as DNA, the CDR3 is TGCGCCAGCAGCCGAGGTTCTAGCGGCGGCGTGGATACGCAGTATTTT.

The count of this clone is one. The chain is built from TRBV5-1 and TRBJ2-3; D might be TRBD1 (6 bases). The CDR3 loop spans 15 amino acids. Germline V lookup: CDR1 SGHRS, CDR2 YFSETQ. With 0 bases removed from V and 7 bases from J, the gap between germline ends came to 15 bases. CDR3 loop: CASSLEVGRGNTQYF. The CDR3 DNA sequence: TGCGCCAGCAGCTTGGAGGTCGGCAGGGGAAATACGCAGTATTTT.

The V gene is TRBV28, the J gene TRBJ1-5; D gene unclear. The germline gives CDR1 MDHEN, CDR2 SYDVKM. The CDR3 sequence is 12 residues long. V was shortened by 6 bases and J by 2 bases, with 5 bases between the two germline ends. The DNA for the CDR3 is TGTGCCAGCAGATCCGGCAATCAGCCCCAGCATTTT. This translates into CASRSGNQPQHF.

The V and J genes are TRBV28 and TRBJ1-2; 8 nucleotides align to TRBD1. Germline CDR1 is MDHEN and CDR2 is SYDVKM. With V trimmed by 2 bases and J by 8 bases, 10 bases remained unmatched. The length of the CDR3 is 15 residues. CDR3 sequence: CASSLQGATFGGYTF. The DNA for the CDR3 is TGTGCCAGCAGTTTACAGGGGGCGACCTTCGGCGGCTACACCTTC.

This chain connects TRBV6-1 to TRBJ1-5; TRBD1 matches at 9 bases. The germline gives CDR1 MNHNS, CDR2 SASEGT. The ends lost 3 bases at V and 0 bases at J; junction bases unmatched: 12. This CDR3 is built from 19 residues. The DNA for the CDR3 is TGTGCCAGCAGTGATACAAGACAGGGGGGGTTTGGTAGCAATCAGCCCCAGCATTTT. Translation: CASSDTRQGGFGSNQPQHF.

The genes are TRBV4-2 and TRBJ2-2, with D possibly TRBD1 on 6 matching bases. V was clipped by 1 base and J by 3 bases, with 9 bases between them. Germline values: CDR1 LGHNA, CDR2 YNFKEQ. The CDR3 consists of 15 residues. CDR3 sequence: CASSQAAGDTGELFF. The CDR3 DNA is TGTGCCAGCAGCCAAGCTGCAGGGGACACCGGGGAGCTGTTTTTT.

The chain carries TRBV28 and TRBJ1-4; 9 nucleotides line up with TRBD1. This CDR3 has 15 amino acids. Germline V gives CDR1 MDHEN, CDR2 SYDVKM. V gave up 4 bases and J gave up 8 bases; unmatched junction bases: 8. The CDR3 DNA reads as TGTGCCAGCAGTTCAGGGGACAGGGCTCTCGAAAAACTGTTTTTT. This translates into CASSSGDRALEKLFF.

This rearrangement joins TRBV28 to TRBJ1-2, with a tentative D call TRBD1 (5 bases). V was pared by 2 bases and J by 6 bases, with 16 bases between. CDR3 length: 15 amino acids. Per the germline V gene, CDR1 is MDHEN and CDR2 is SYDVKM. DNA of the CDR3: TGTGCCAGCAGTTTACTTGTGGGGCTCTCCAATGGCTACACCTTC. Its protein is CASSLLVGLSNGYTF.

This chain joins TRBV15 and TRBJ2-5, with 7 bases identical to TRBD1. From germline, CDR1 is LNHNV and CDR2 YYDKDF (reference sequence). CDR3 size: 13 residues. Germline trimming cut 6 bases from V and 2 bases from J; bases unmatched to any gene: 3. Written as DNA, the CDR3 is TGTGCCACCAGGACAGGGCAGCAAGAGACCCAGTACTTC. Protein sequence: CATRTGQQETQYF.

This clone was recorded only once. Its ends do not fully match the called genes, so a read error is possible. Other DNA variants within this sample encode the same CDR3. The chain uses TRBV27 and TRBJ2-5, with D possibly matching TRBD2 (7 bases). This CDR3 comprises 13 residues. CDR1 MNHEY and CDR2 SMNVEV come from the germline V gene (reference sequence). The CDR3 DNA sequence: TGTGCTAGCAGCCGGGGGGCTCAAGAGACCCAGTACTTC. This encodes CASSRGAQETQYF.

The CDR3 sequence: CASSTIGGSYEQYF. DNA for the CDR3: TGTGCCAGCAGTACTATAGGCGGCTCCTACGAGCAGTACTTC. The chain is built from TRBV2 and TRBJ2-7; no firm D call. Per the germline V gene, CDR1 is SNHLY and CDR2 is FYNNEI. V was trimmed by 5 bases and J by 0 bases, leaving 11 bases between them. The CDR3 contains 14 residues. The whole variable domain, remainder taken from reference TRBV2 and TRBJ2-7, is EPEVTQTPSHQVTQMGQEVILRCVPISNHLYFYWYRQILGQKVEFLVSFYNNEISEKSEIFDDQFSVERPDGSNFTLKIRSTKLEDSAMYFCASSTIGGSYEQYFGPGTRLTVT.

The chain joins TRBV19 to TRBJ1-4; D is uncertain. Germline V gives CDR1 LNHDA, CDR2 SQIVND (reference sequence). The CDR3 covers 16 residues. Trimming took off 0 bases at V and 8 bases at J, with 16 bases between the two ends. The CDR3 sequence is CASSIDLGRSREKLFF. CDR3 sequence (DNA): TGTGCCAGTAGTATAGATCTTGGTCGGTCTAGGGAAAAACTGTTTTTT.

This clone was recorded only once. The CDR3 spells CASSTSGRSDTQYF. The DNA for the CDR3 is TGTGCCAGCAGCACTAGCGGGAGATCAGATACGCAGTATTTT. The rearrangement uses TRBV7-3 and TRBJ2-3; 11 bases are shared with TRBD2. Losses at the gene ends were 5 bases for V and 4 bases for J; bases not matched to a gene: 2. This CDR3 comprises 14 residues. From germline, CDR1 is SGHTA and CDR2 FQGTGA. Using reference TRBV7-3 and TRBJ2-3 for the parts outside the CDR3, the full variable domain is GAGVSQTPSNKVTEKGKYVELRCDPISGHTALYWYRQSLGQGPEFLIYFQGTGAADDSGLPNDRFFAVRPEGSVSTLKIQRTERGDSAVYLCASSTSGRSDTQYFGPGTRLTVL.

The J gene is TRBJ1-2, the V gene TRBV7-7, with a possible D match to TRBD1 (6 bases). The V end was cut by 3 bases, the J end by 6 bases, with 8 bases between. The CDR3 extends over 12 amino acids. Germline CDR1 SSHAT, CDR2 FNYEAQ (reference sequence). The CDR3 DNA follows: TGTGCCAGCAGCTTCCAGGGGAATGGCTACACCTTC. Protein sequence: CASSFQGNGYTF.

This clone has just a few counts. The genes are TRBV7-9 and TRBJ2-7; 7 nucleotides match TRBD1. CDR3 length: 15 amino acids. Germline V gene data show CDR1 as SEHNR and CDR2 as FQNEAQ (reference sequence). Losses at the gene ends were 0 bases for V and 2 bases for J; bases not matched to a gene: 4. This CDR3 reads CASSLARQGAYEQYF. Here the CDR3 DNA reads TGTGCCAGCAGCTTAGCGAGGCAGGGGGCCTACGAGCAGTACTTC.

This chain connects TRBV30 to TRBJ2-1; possible D gene TRBD2, 6 bases. Germline loops: CDR1 GTSNPN, CDR2 SVGIG (reference sequence). CDR3 length: 12 amino acids. V lost 5 bases, J lost 6 bases, and 11 bases lay in between. As DNA, the CDR3 is TGTGCCTGGGGACTATCACTCAATGAGCAGTTCTTC. Translating it yields CAWGLSLNEQFF.

This clone was detected only a few times. The V call is TRBV6-1, the J call TRBJ2-1; the match to TRBD2 covers 11 bases. The CDR3 is made up of 15 amino acids. Germline values: CDR1 MNHNS, CDR2 SASEGT. J lost 7 bases, V lost 3 bases, and 5 bases had no gene match. CDR3 loop: CASSEIAGGPNEQFF. In nucleotides, the CDR3 is TGTGCCAGCAGTGAGATAGCGGGAGGGCCGAATGAGCAGTTCTTC.

The CDR3 loop is CASSAETGLRAQYF. In DNA, the CDR3 is TGTGCCAGCAGCGCCGAGACAGGGTTAAGGGCCCAGTACTTC. This chain connects TRBV7-2 to TRBJ2-5; 7 bases match TRBD1. Germline V gene data show CDR1 as SGHTA and CDR2 as FQGNSA. The CDR3 sequence is 14 residues long. The V gene end was trimmed by 5 bases and the J gene end by 9 bases; junction bases not matched to a gene: 12.

This clone showed up just once. The chain is built from TRBV7-2 and TRBJ1-4; 8 positions agree with TRBD1. Trimming took 1 base from V and 8 from J; bases not matched to a gene: 6. From germline, CDR1 is SGHTA and CDR2 FQGNSA. The CDR3 totals 15 residues. The CDR3 DNA is TGTGCCAGCAGCTTAGTCCAGGGGGCAGGGGAAAAACTGTTTTTT. Protein product: CASSLVQGAGEKLFF.